The rows below give T cell receptor beta chains drawn from one sample of a study of the immune and genomic landscape of osteosarcoma. TCRdb's table, derived via immunoSEQ multiplex PCR, lists solely in-frame clones and lacks some. The sample consists of 10,000 or so clones, around 71% of them appearing once. Sequenced input: osteosarcoma tumor tissue from the lung. These receptors all stem from a human donor with osteosarcoma. Each CDR3 is given with its conserved first and last residue. The D gene is left open where the match is weak. Size tells how often a clone was seen (once, few, many) or the class of an expanded clone, and some rows leave it out.

>TRBJ1-5|.|.|TRBV6-1
TGTGCCAGCATGTTCGGGGTGGATCAGCCCCAGCATTTT
CASMFGVDQPQHF
>TRBJ2-7|.|.|TRBV18
TGTGCCAGCTCACCTCAGGGGGGATCCTACGAGCAGTACTTC
CASSPQGGSYEQYF
>TRBJ1-6|.|.|TRBV18
TGTGCCAGCTCACCAGAGGGGCGGAATTCACCCCTCCACTTT
CASSPEGRNSPLHF
>TRBJ2-2|few|.|TRBV5-4
TGTGCCAGCACCCGGGGCAGGGGAGAAAACGGGGAGCTGTTTTTT
CASTRGRGENGELFF
>TRBJ2-5|.|TRBD2|TRBV13
TGTGCCAGCAGCTTTTCCGAACTAGCGGGATTGGGGGAGACCCAGTACTTC
CASSFSELAGLGETQYF
>TRBJ1-2|.|.|TRBV19
TGTGCCAGTACAGGGGCTTTTGACTATGGCTACACCTTC
CASTGAFDYGYTF
>TRBJ2-5|.|TRBD2|TRBV9
TGTGCCAGCAGCGTAGCTGGCGGGAGGGCCAGGGAGACCCAGTACTTC
CASSVAGGRARETQYF
>TRBJ2-3|few|.|TRBV2
TGTGCCAGCAGTACTAGCAAAGATACGCAGTATTTT
CASSTSKDTQYF
>TRBJ2-1|.|TRBD2|TRBV2
TGTGCCAGCAGTGATAAAGCGGGAGACAATGAGCAGTTCTTC
CASSDKAGDNEQFF
>TRBJ1-5|large|.|TRBV2
TGTGCCAGCAGTGAAGCTCGAGGGGATCAGCCCCAGCATTTT
CASSEARGDQPQHF
>TRBJ2-7|.|TRBD1|TRBV5-5
TGTGCCAGCAGCTTGGCTAATGTTGACAGGGGCTACGAGCAGTACTTC
CASSLANVDRGYEQYF
>TRBJ1-2|few|.|TRBV29-1
TGCAGCGTTCACGAGGGTGGAGATGGCTACACCTTC
CSVHEGGDGYTF
>TRBJ1-1|few|.|TRBV10-3
TGTGCCATCAGCCCGAATATCGGGAACACTGAAGCTTTCTTT
CAISPNIGNTEAFF
>TRBJ1-1|.|.|TRBV2
TGTGCCAGCAGGGGGGCCAGTGAAGCTTTCTTT
CASRGASEAFF
>TRBJ2-3|.|.|TRBV19
TGTGCCAGTAGTACAGACTCTCTGGCGACAGATACGCAGTATTTT
CASSTDSLATDTQYF
>TRBJ2-5|once|.|TRBV6-4
TGTGCCAGCAGTGAACAGGGAGGGCAAGAGACCCAGTACTTC
CASSEQGGQETQYF
>TRBJ2-3|.|.|TRBV5-1
TGCGCCAGCAGCTTGGAAACATTGGATACGCAGTATTTT
CASSLETLDTQYF
>TRBJ1-1|.|.|TRBV5-1
TGCGCCAGCAGCTTGAGGTGGACCATCACTGAAGCTTTCTTT
CASSLRWTITEAFF
>TRBJ1-3|.|.|TRBV27
TGTGCCAGCAGCCGGGGACACTCGGGATCCGGAAACACCATATATTTT
CASSRGHSGSGNTIYF
>TRBJ1-4|.|TRBD1|TRBV15
TGTGCCACCAGCAGAGGGGACAGTAATGAAAAACTGTTTTTT
CATSRGDSNEKLFF
>TRBJ2-7|.|.|TRBV19
TGTGCCAGTAGTATAGCAGGGCAGGTCGGCGAGCAGTACTTC
CASSIAGQVGEQYF
>TRBJ2-6|.|TRBD1|TRBV19
TGTGCCAGTGCCATCACCTCCCGCCGACAGGGCCTCTCTGGGGCCAACGTCCTGACTTTC
CASAITSRRQGLSGANVLTF
>TRBJ2-3|once|TRBD2|TRBV4-1
TGCGCCAGCAGCCAAGTGCTAGCGGGGGATACGCAGTATTTT
CASSQVLAGDTQYF
>TRBJ2-1|.|.|TRBV6-4
TGTGCCAGCAGTATTAGCGGAGAAACCTACAATGAGCAGTTCTTC
CASSISGETYNEQFF
>TRBJ2-2|.|.|TRBV19
TGTGCCAGTTTAGCATTGAACACCGGGGAGCTGTTTTTT
CASLALNTGELFF
>TRBJ2-5|.|TRBD1|TRBV2
TGTGCCAGCAGTGACCCGGGACAGATCCAAGAGACCCAGTACTTC
CASSDPGQIQETQYF
>TRBJ2-2|.|.|TRBV9
TGTGCCAGCAGCGCTAACACCGGGGAGCTGTTTTTT
CASSANTGELFF
>TRBJ2-2|.|TRBD2|TRBV6-6
TGTGCCAGCAGTAACCGACTAGCCGCCGGGGAGCTGTTTTTT
CASSNRLAAGELFF
>TRBJ1-1|.|.|TRBV30
TGTGCCTGGAGTCGGGTATTGGTCATGAACACTGAAGCTTTCTTT
CAWSRVLVMNTEAFF
>TRBJ2-7|few|.|TRBV7-6
TGTGCCAGCAGCCCAGGGACTGACTTTTCGAACGAGCAGTACTTC
CASSPGTDFSNEQYF
>TRBJ2-1|.|.|TRBV18
TGTGCCAGCTCACCTGAGGGGTTGGCCTACAATGAGCAGTTCTTC
CASSPEGLAYNEQFF
>TRBJ2-6|.|.|TRBV5-3
TGTGCCAGAAGCTGGAGACCTGGGGCCAACGTCCTGACTTTC
CARSWRPGANVLTF
>TRBJ2-3|.|TRBD1|TRBV10-3
TGTGCCATCAGTGAGGGACAGGACACAGATACGCAGTATTTT
CAISEGQDTDTQYF
>TRBJ1-5|.|TRBD1|TRBV19
TGTGCCAGTAGTATTTTTGGGACAGGGGATCAGCCCCAGCATTTT
CASSIFGTGDQPQHF
>TRBJ2-7|.|TRBD2|TRBV7-9
TGTGCCAGCAGCCCGGCGGGAGGCTACGAGCAGTACTTC
CASSPAGGYEQYF
>TRBJ1-4|.|TRBD1|TRBV28
TGTGCCAGCAGTACCGCCGGGACAGGGGATGAAAAACTGTTTTTT
CASSTAGTGDEKLFF
>TRBJ2-2|.|.|TRBV7-3
TGTGCCAGTATGTTAGGGGTTCCCGGGGAGCTGTTTTTT
CASMLGVPGELFF
>TRBJ2-7|.|TRBD2|TRBV29-1
TGCAGCGGCGGACTAGCGGGAACCTACGAGCAGTACTTC
CSGGLAGTYEQYF
>TRBJ1-2|.|.|TRBV4-1
TGCGCCAGCAGCCAATATATACCCCTTAACTATGGCTACACCTTC
CASSQYIPLNYGYTF
>TRBJ1-1|.|.|TRBV27
TGTGCCAGCACCCCCACGTCCGGGCAGGAAGCTTTCTTT
CASTPTSGQEAFF
>TRBJ2-7|.|.|TRBV5-6
TGTGCCAGCAGCTCGGGACTGTGGCCCTACGAGCAGTACTTC
CASSSGLWPYEQYF
>TRBJ2-5|.|TRBD1|TRBV15
TGTGCCACCAGCAGAGGGGGGACAGCCCAAGAGACCCAGTACTTC
CATSRGGTAQETQYF
>TRBJ2-3|.|.|TRBV7-9
TGTGCCAGCAGCGTGGGCGAGCGGCGCACAGATACGCAGTATTTT
CASSVGERRTDTQYF
>TRBJ1-4|.|.|TRBV19
TGTGCCAGTTGTGGGGCACAAGTAAATGAAAAACTGTTTTTT
CASCGAQVNEKLFF
>TRBJ1-4|.|TRBD1|TRBV30
TGTGCCTGGAGTGAGGTCAGGGGGCGAGGGGAAAAACTGTTTTTT
CAWSEVRGRGEKLFF
>TRBJ2-3|.|.|TRBV28
TGTGCCAGCAGTTTGGGGTTTAGCGGTTACCCACGGGAAGATACGCAGTATTTT
CASSLGFSGYPREDTQYF
>TRBJ2-1|.|.|TRBV11-2
TGTGCCAGCAGCGTAAACAGGGTCGAGCAGTTCTTC
CASSVNRVEQFF
>TRBJ2-5|.|.|TRBV7-4
TGTGCCAGCAGCTTGCTGGCCGGCCCCCGGGATGAGACCCAGTACTTC
CASSLLAGPRDETQYF
>TRBJ2-5|.|TRBD2|TRBV7-9
TGTGCCAGCAGCTTAGACTTAGCGGGAGAAAGCAAGACCCAGTACTTC
CASSLDLAGESKTQYF
>TRBJ2-3|.|TRBD1|TRBV6-5
TGTGCCAGCAGTTCCGTCAGGGGGTGGTTAATGAATACGCAGTATTTT
CASSSVRGWLMNTQYF
>TRBJ1-2|.|TRBD1|TRBV14
TGTGCCAGCAGCCCGGGACAGAACTATGGCTACACCTTC
CASSPGQNYGYTF
>TRBJ2-7|.|TRBD2|TRBV29-1
TGCAGCGTTGGAGGCAGGGCGGGAGAAGGGTACGAGCAGTACTTC
CSVGGRAGEGYEQYF
>TRBJ1-3|medium-sized|.|TRBV6-6
TGTGCCAGCAGCCCACTTACAGCTGGAAACACCATATATTTT
CASSPLTAGNTIYF
>TRBJ1-1|.|.|TRBV1
TGCACCAGCAGCCAAGATGGGTGGATGAGGGGCACGCGGCGGGCTGAAGCTTTCTTT
CTSSQDGWMRGTRRAEAFF
>TRBJ2-7|.|.|TRBV7-3
TGTGCCAGCACCTTCAATAGCGGTAGCTCCTACGAGCAGTACTTC
CASTFNSGSSYEQYF
>TRBJ1-5|few|.|TRBV28
TGTGCCAGCAGTTTTTTAGGGCCTGTCTATAGCAATCAGCCCCAGCATTTT
CASSFLGPVYSNQPQHF
>TRBJ2-1|few|.|TRBV7-3
TGTGCCAGCAGCTTAGAGACGAATGAGCAGTTCTTC
CASSLETNEQFF
>TRBJ1-5|.|.|TRBV28
TGTGCCAGCAGTTTACAGGGATCCTTTAATCAGCCCCAGCATTTT
CASSLQGSFNQPQHF
>TRBJ2-1|.|TRBD2|TRBV6-4
TGTGAAATAAGGACTAGCGGACACAATGAGCAGTTCTTC
CEIRTSGHNEQFF
>TRBJ1-2|.|.|TRBV4-1
TGCGCCAGCAGCCGGTACGGGCTGCAGGGCGACTATGGCTACACCTTC
CASSRYGLQGDYGYTF